This T cell receptor (beta chain) was captured in a study of control samples from healthy donors and cancer patients. The CDR3 has 14 residues. Germline V CDR1 and CDR2: MNHEY, SMNVEV (reference sequence). Trimming removed 3 bases at V and 9 bases at J, with 12 bases between. Produced via immunoSEQ multiplex PCR; TCRdb's table is partial and in-frame only. This sample has about 92,000 clones, with roughly four fifths found just once. The rearrangement links TRBV27 to TRBJ1-6; unclear D gene. The origin of this receptor is a woman aged 55-69 years in good health. Sequenced input: blood. The CDR3 loop is CASSFWDASSPLHF. CDR3 DNA sequence: TGTGCCAGCAGTTTTTGGGATGCCTCTTCACCCCTCCACTTT.